The 18 T cell receptor beta chains below all came from one sample that was sequenced in a study of cytomegalovirus exposure and HLA in healthy donors. In the PCR, 60 Vbeta and 13 Jbeta primers were used. Sequencing was performed with immunoSEQ multiplex PCR; in TCRdb, only in-frame clones are kept and a portion is missing. The sample has about 200,000 clones, 75% to 80% seen once. Sequencing was carried out using PBMCs. These TCRs come from a male donor in good health and CMV-seronegative.

The chain is built from TRBV18 and TRBJ2-7, with TRBD1 matching 8 bases. CDR1 KGHSH and CDR2 LQKENI come from the germline V gene. Unmatched junction bases numbered 10, after V lost 4 bases and J lost 5 bases. This CDR3 is 15 amino acids long. CDR3 nucleotide sequence: TGTGCCAGCTCACTCACCCGGACAGGGTACGACGAGCAGTACTTC. This gives the protein CASSLTRTGYDEQYF.

The CDR3 loop is CASSSPLAGYNQPQHF. The CDR3 DNA sequence: TGTGCCAGCAGTTCACCCCTCGCCGGGTACAATCAGCCCCAGCATTTT. The rearrangement uses TRBV28 and TRBJ1-5; the D is unclear. Germline V gene sequence: CDR1 MDHEN, CDR2 SYDVKM. Deletions cut 4 bases from V and 3 bases from J, with 16 bases between. This CDR3 comprises 16 residues.

The gene calls are TRBV18 and TRBJ2-3; 8 bases are a match to TRBD1. Germline V gene sequence: CDR1 KGHSH, CDR2 LQKENI. This CDR3 comprises 14 residues. Trimming removed 2 bases from V and 3 bases from J; junction bases left unmatched: 1. For the CDR3, the DNA is TGTGCCAGCTCACCAAGGACAGGGACAGATACGCAGTATTTT. Protein product: CASSPRTGTDTQYF.

The chain combines TRBV7-2 with TRBJ1-5, with D unclear. Trimming cost V 1 base and J 0 bases, with 10 bases left between them. This CDR3 has 16 residues. Looked up from germline, CDR1 is SGHTA and CDR2 is FQGNSA. The CDR3 bases are TGTGCCAGCAGCTTAGGCGGCAGTCTTAGCAATCAGCCCCAGCATTTT. This gives the protein CASSLGGSLSNQPQHF.

This clone has only a few counts. This chain uses TRBV4-3 with TRBJ2-1; TRBD2 matches at 7 bases. J was trimmed by 5 bases and V by 0 bases; bases with no gene match: 13. The germline V gene encodes CDR1 LGHNA and CDR2 YSLEER. This CDR3 is 18 amino acids long. CDR3: CASSQESRASGLNNEQFF. In DNA, the CDR3 is TGCGCCAGCAGCCAAGAGTCTAGAGCTAGCGGACTCAACAATGAGCAGTTCTTC.

The gene calls are TRBV5-4 and TRBJ1-2; 7 bases map to TRBD1. Germline V gives CDR1 SGHNT, CDR2 YYREEE (reference sequence). The CDR3 runs 16 residues. V shed 0 bases and J 0 bases; nucleotides not matched to a gene: 5. The CDR3 loop reads CASSLGPGTANYGYTF. CDR3 sequence (DNA): TGTGCCAGCAGCTTGGGCCCCGGGACAGCTAACTATGGCTACACCTTC.

The chain is built from TRBV27 and TRBJ1-2; the D gene is possibly TRBD1 (5 bases). The V end was cut by 6 bases, the J end by 3 bases, with 26 bases between. Germline V gene lookup returns CDR1 MNHEY and CDR2 SMNVEV (reference sequence). The CDR3 sequence is 18 residues long. The CDR3 is CASSSLHRTNLGYYGYTF. CDR3 nucleotides: TGTGCCAGCAGCTCACTTCATAGGACAAACCTGGGATACTATGGCTACACCTTC.

This clone was detected only a few times. The rearrangement joins TRBV4-3 to TRBJ1-4, with 9 bases identical to TRBD1. The CDR3 covers 18 residues. The germline V gene encodes CDR1 LGHNA and CDR2 YSLEER. V lost 0 bases, J lost 5 bases, and 10 bases stayed unmatched. The CDR3 sequence is CASSQDGTGTGVNEKLFF. The CDR3 nucleotides read TGCGCCAGCAGCCAAGACGGGACAGGGACCGGGGTCAATGAAAAACTGTTTTTT.

The rearrangement joins TRBV7-2 to TRBJ2-7, with D possibly matching TRBD1 (5 bases). Germline V gives CDR1 SGHTA, CDR2 FQGNSA. Trimming shortened V by 2 bases and J by 3 bases, and 20 bases separated the two germline ends. The CDR3 covers 17 residues. Here the CDR3 DNA reads TGTGCCAGCAGCTTACCTCGAGACAGTCCAGGGTTCTACGAGCAGTACTTC. Encoded protein: CASSLPRDSPGFYEQYF.

CDR3: CASTPGGVGNSPLHF. As DNA, the CDR3 is TGCGCCAGCACCCCTGGGGGGGTTGGTAATTCACCCCTCCACTTT. The V call is TRBV5-1, the J call TRBJ1-6; TRBD1 is a possible D gene (5 bases). Trimming pared 6 bases from V and 6 bases from J, leaving 16 bases between. Germline-derived CDR1 and CDR2 are SGHRS and YFSETQ. The CDR3 length is 15 residues.

V is TRBV27 and J is TRBJ2-7, with unresolved D. V was cut by 0 bases and J by 6 bases, with 12 bases left in between. Looked up from germline, CDR1 is MNHEY and CDR2 is SMNVEV (reference sequence). This CDR3 region has 14 residues. The CDR3, as DNA: TGTGCCAGCAGTTTATCGTACAGAACTGGCGAGCAGTACTTC. Its protein is CASSLSYRTGEQYF.

This clone was detected a few times. The rearrangement uses TRBV6-1 and TRBJ2-4; 13 bases align to TRBD2. V shed 6 bases, J shed 8 bases, and the junction held 7 bases outside the gene matches. This CDR3 spans 15 amino acids. Per germline, CDR1 MNHNS and CDR2 SASEGT. CDR3 nucleotide sequence: TGTGCCAGCAGACTACTAGCGGGGGGGCCAGACATTCAGTACTTC. Its translation is CASRLLAGGPDIQYF.

The chain combines TRBV7-6 with TRBJ1-2; D gene ambiguous. Germline CDR1 reads SGHVS; CDR2 reads FNYEAQ. The CDR3 covers 15 residues. V was trimmed by 1 base and J by 3 bases, leaving 12 bases between them. The CDR3 spells CASSLDGRNHYGYTF. The DNA for the CDR3 is TGTGCCAGCAGCTTAGATGGCAGGAACCACTATGGCTACACCTTC.

CDR3 sequence: CASHRTGDAEAFF. The CDR3 DNA is TGTGCCAGCCACAGGACAGGGGACGCTGAAGCTTTCTTT. The chain uses TRBV14 and TRBJ1-1; 9 positions agree with TRBD1. Losses at the gene ends were 8 bases for V and 6 bases for J; bases not matched to a gene: 7. This CDR3 comprises 13 residues. Germline V gene sequence: CDR1 SGHDN, CDR2 FVKESK.

J is TRBJ1-3 and V is TRBV11-2; no clear D. The V end was cut by 0 bases, the J end by 0 bases, with 12 bases between. Germline V gene sequence: CDR1 SGHAT, CDR2 FQNNGV. The CDR3 loop spans 17 amino acids. The DNA of the CDR3 is TGTGCCAGCAGCTTAGATGGAGAACCGATCTCTGGAAACACCATATATTTT. Encoded protein: CASSLDGEPISGNTIYF.

Concerning this clone: The identical CDR3 is also encoded by other nucleotide sequences in the sample. The chain has TRBV30 and TRBJ1-1, with D maybe TRBD1 (5 bases). CDR1 is GTSNPN, CDR2 SVGIG, per germline (reference sequence). Trimming took 3 bases from V and 6 from J, leaving 8 bases between them. The CDR3 has 11 amino acids. CDR3 sequence reads: CAWSWGAEAFF. The CDR3 DNA reads as TGTGCCTGGAGCTGGGGGGCTGAAGCTTTCTTT.

The V and J genes are TRBV20-1 and TRBJ2-5, with D possibly TRBD2 on 5 matching bases. CDR1 and CDR2 (germline): DFQATT, SNEGSKA (reference sequence). This CDR3 comprises 11 residues. V was shortened by 4 bases and J by 3 bases, with 6 bases between the two germline ends. Here the CDR3 reads CSATGEETQYF. The CDR3 nucleotides read TGCAGTGCTACCGGGGAAGAGACCCAGTACTTC.

The chain employs TRBV6-4 and TRBJ2-2; no reliable D call. Deletions cut 6 bases from V and 1 base from J, with 9 bases between. This CDR3 spans 14 amino acids. Germline CDR1 and CDR2: MRHNA and SNTAGT. CDR3 bases: TGTGCCAGCAGGAGGTTAGGGAACACCGGGGAGCTGTTTTTT. Its protein product is CASRRLGNTGELFF.